This TCR beta chain was sequenced for a study of cytomegalovirus exposure and HLA in healthy donors. This PCR relied on a set of 60 Vbeta primers and 13 Jbeta primers. Some clones are missing from TCRdb's copy, which holds only in-frame ones; the method was immunoSEQ multiplex PCR. Here the sample spans about 210,000 clones, around 80% being singletons. V lost 0 bases, J lost 0 bases, and 2 bases stayed unmatched. CDR3 length: 15 amino acids. In germline, CDR1 is SGDLS, CDR2 YYNGEE. The TCR sequence derives from a boy under 18 in good health and CMV-seronegative. V usage is TRBV9 and J usage is TRBJ1-2; 7 nucleotides align to TRBD1. What was sequenced was PBMCs. CDR3 amino acids: CASSVGQGTNYGYTF. The DNA of the CDR3 is TGTGCCAGCAGCGTAGGACAGGGTACTAACTATGGCTACACCTTC.